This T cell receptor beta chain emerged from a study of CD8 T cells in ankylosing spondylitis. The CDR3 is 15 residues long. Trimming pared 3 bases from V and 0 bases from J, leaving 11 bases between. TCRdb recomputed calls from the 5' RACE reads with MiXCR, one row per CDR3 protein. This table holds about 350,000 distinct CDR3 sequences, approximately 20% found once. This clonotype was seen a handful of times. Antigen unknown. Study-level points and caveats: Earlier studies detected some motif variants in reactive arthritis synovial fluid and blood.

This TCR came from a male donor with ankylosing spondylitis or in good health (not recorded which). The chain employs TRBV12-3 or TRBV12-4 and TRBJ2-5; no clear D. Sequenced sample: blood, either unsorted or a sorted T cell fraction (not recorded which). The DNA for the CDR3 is TGTGCCAGCAGTTTTGGGGTATGGTACCAAGAGACCCAGTACTTC. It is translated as CASSFGVWYQETQYF.